These T cell receptor beta chains were read from a single sample in a study of liver allograft versus peripheral blood T cells. TCRdb re-analysed the reads in MiXCR, keeping a single row per CDR3 protein. The table records some 3,400 distinct CDR3 sequences, about 16% of them present only once. Source of these receptors: a human patient who had a liver transplant. Some T cells may have come from the graft donor. Each CDR3 is given with its conserved first and last residue. A D gene is named only where the DNA matches it firmly. Size tells how often a clone was seen (once, few, many) or the class of an expanded clone, and some rows leave it out.

D	length	size	V	J	CDR3	DNA
.	13	large	TRBV29-1	TRBJ1-2	CSVEGEGLGGYTF	TGCAGCGTTGAAGGGGAAGGGCTGGGTGGCTACACCTTC
.	15	many	TRBV7-2	TRBJ2-2	CASSPQQGLTGELFF	TGTGCCAGCAGCCCTCAACAGGGCCTCACCGGGGAGCTGTTTTTT
.	16	medium-sized	TRBV11-3	TRBJ1-2	CASSLEGRGGDYGYTF	TGTGCCAGCAGCTTAGAGGGCCGTGGAGGGGACTATGGCTACACCTTC
.	12	many	TRBV30	TRBJ1-2	CAWSVLEGSSTF	TGTGCCTGGAGTGTCTTGGAGGGCTCCAGCACCTTC
.	14	few	TRBV12-3/TRBV12-4	TRBJ1-5	CASSLRDTNQPQHF	TGTGCCAGCAGTTTACGGGACACCAATCAGCCCCAGCATTTT
TRBD1	15	medium-sized	TRBV15	TRBJ1-4	CATSRNQGANEKLFF	TGTGCCACCAGCAGAAATCAGGGGGCAAATGAAAAACTGTTTTTT
TRBD1	16	medium-sized	TRBV19	TRBJ1-3	CASSMDGSGTGIGLVF	TGTGCCAGTAGTATGGATGGATCTGGGACAGGGATCGGTCTCGTTTTT
TRBD1	16	.	TRBV12-3/TRBV12-4	TRBJ1-5	CASSLGQGQGNQPQHF	TGTGCCAGCAGTTTAGGTCAGGGACAGGGAAATCAGCCCCAGCATTTT
.	12	few	TRBV2	TRBJ1-2	CATLIGGDGYTF	TGTGCCACCCTGATCGGGGGGGACGGCTACACCTTC
.	15	medium-sized	TRBV12-3/TRBV12-4	TRBJ2-7	CASSFGAARTYEQYF	TGTGCCAGCAGTTTCGGAGCCGCACGAACCTACGAGCAGTACTTC
.	15	medium-sized	TRBV7-2	TRBJ1-5	CASSLVGGADQPQHF	TGTGCCAGCAGCTTAGTCGGGGGGGCGGATCAGCCCCAGCATTTT
TRBD1	12	large	TRBV29-1	TRBJ1-1	CSVSRQGTEAFF	TGCAGCGTTTCTAGACAGGGGACTGAAGCTTTCTTT
.	13	.	TRBV2	TRBJ1-2	CASSADGNYGYTF	TGTGCCAGCAGTGCGGACGGAAACTATGGCTACACCTTC
.	13	medium-sized	TRBV13	TRBJ1-2	CASSLATNYGYTF	TGTGCCAGCAGCTTAGCCACTAACTATGGCTACACCTTC
.	13	.	TRBV12-3/TRBV12-4	TRBJ1-2	CASSLEGTRGYTF	TGTGCCAGCAGTTTAGAGGGGACCAGAGGCTACACCTTC
.	14	medium-sized	TRBV7-9	TRBJ1-4	CASSPGRALEKLFF	TGTGCCAGCAGCCCTGGGAGAGCCCTTGAAAAACTGTTTTTT